The 21 T cell receptor beta chains reported below all come from one sample, sequenced in a study of blood T cell repertoires in COVID-19. This table comes from immunoSEQ multiplex PCR, and its TCRdb copy is limited to in-frame clones, with some not included. This sample has around 190,000 clones, with 85% to 90% found just once. The sample consisted of PBMCs or T cells enriched from blood (not recorded which). The receptor set was obtained from a woman aged 40-49 years in a cohort exposed to, infected with or recovered from COVID-19 (not recorded which).

V gene TRBV18 combines with J gene TRBJ2-7; 7 positions match TRBD1. Germline V CDR1 and CDR2: KGHSH, LQKENI. V dropped 4 bases and J dropped 3; count of bases not matched to a gene: 6. There are 14 residues in the CDR3. The CDR3 sequence is CASSRQGSFYEQYF. The CDR3 DNA sequence: TGTGCCAGCTCACGACAGGGTTCGTTCTACGAGCAGTACTTC.

This rearrangement joins TRBV27 to TRBJ1-4, with 7 bases aligning to TRBD1. The germline V gene encodes CDR1 MNHEY and CDR2 SMNVEV (reference sequence). V was clipped by 4 bases and J by 0 bases; unmatched bases: 5. The CDR3 consists of 16 residues. The CDR3 reads CASSSGTAATNEKLFF. CDR3 sequence (DNA): TGTGCCAGCAGTTCGGGGACAGCCGCAACTAATGAAAAACTGTTTTTT.

The chain combines TRBV2 with TRBJ2-1, with 9 bases matching TRBD2. The CDR3 is 15 amino acids. V shed 5 bases, J shed 7 bases, and the junction held 9 bases outside the gene matches. Germline V gene lookup returns CDR1 SNHLY and CDR2 FYNNEI. The CDR3 here is CASSNAAGGPNEQFF. DNA of the CDR3: TGTGCCAGCAGTAACGCCGCGGGGGGGCCGAATGAGCAGTTCTTC. Combining the CDR3 with reference TRBV2 and TRBJ2-1 gives the whole variable domain EPEVTQTPSHQVTQMGQEVILRCVPISNHLYFYWYRQILGQKVEFLVSFYNNEISEKSEIFDDQFSVERPDGSNFTLKIRSTKLEDSAMYFCASSNAAGGPNEQFFGPGTRLTVL.

The chain links TRBV5-4 to TRBJ2-3, with TRBD2 matching over 12 bases. Per the germline V gene, CDR1 is SGHNT and CDR2 is YYREEE (reference sequence). V trimming: 0 bases; J trimming: 0 bases; junction bases outside the gene matches: 2. The CDR3 runs 17 residues. CDR3 DNA sequence: TGTGCCAGCAGCTTGGATGGGACTAGCGGGAGCACAGATACGCAGTATTTT. Protein: CASSLDGTSGSTDTQYF.

The rearrangement uses TRBV15 and TRBJ2-1; D might be TRBD2 (6 bases). From germline, CDR1 is LNHNV and CDR2 YYDKDF (reference sequence). V was clipped by 3 bases and J by 8 bases, with 23 bases between them. There are 17 residues in the CDR3. The CDR3 reads CATSSFPPGLWADEQFF. The CDR3 DNA reads as TGTGCCACCAGCAGTTTCCCCCCGGGACTTTGGGCCGATGAGCAGTTCTTC.

This clone was observed once. V usage is TRBV10-3 and J usage is TRBJ2-5, with D perhaps TRBD2 (6 bases). Trimming shortened V by 10 bases and J by 4 bases, and 10 bases separated the two germline ends. Germline CDR1 ENHRY, CDR2 SYGVKD. The CDR3 contains 11 residues. CDR3 sequence reads: CATGSVETQYF. CDR3 in DNA: TGTGCCACCGGGAGTGTAGAGACCCAGTACTTC.

This chain connects TRBV29-1 to TRBJ1-1; 7 bases are shared with TRBD1. The CDR3 extends over 13 amino acids. V lost 3 bases and J lost 1; bases outside the gene matches: 2. Germline CDR1 is SQVTM and CDR2 is ANQGSEA. CDR3 sequence: CSVDDRENTEAFF. DNA for the CDR3: TGCAGCGTTGACGACAGGGAGAACACTGAAGCTTTCTTT.

The genes are TRBV7-9 and TRBJ1-1; weak D call: TRBD1 (6 bases). Trimming took 4 bases from V and 0 from J, leaving 12 bases between them. This CDR3 region has 15 residues. CDR1 and CDR2 from the germline V gene are SEHNR and FQNEAQ (reference sequence). Written as DNA, the CDR3 is TGTGCCAGCAGCTCGGACAGAGAAATGAACACTGAAGCTTTCTTT. Translation gives CASSSDREMNTEAFF. The full variable domain, with the rest looked up from reference TRBV7-9 and TRBJ1-1, is DTGVSQNPRHKITKRGQNVTFRCDPISEHNRLYWYRQTLGQGPEFLTYFQNEAQLEKSRLLSDRFSAERPKGSFSTLEIQRTEQGDSAMYLCASSSDREMNTEAFFGQGTRLTVV.

The CDR3 coding sequence is TGTGCCAGCAGCCGAAAGGACACCCCTGGGACTGAAGCTTTCTTT. Protein product: CASSRKDTPGTEAFF. J is TRBJ1-1 and V is TRBV12-1; the table gives TRBD1 as D, unverified against the DNA. TRBV12-1 is a listed pseudogene. The CDR3 extends over 15 amino acids.

The chain has TRBV10-2 and TRBJ2-7, with D perhaps TRBD1 (6 bases). V was cut by 8 bases and J by 3 bases, with 8 bases left in between. The CDR3 is made up of 11 amino acids. Germline V gene lookup returns CDR1 WSHSY and CDR2 SAAADI. In nucleotides, the CDR3 is TGCGCCAGCTACAGGGACTACGAGCAGTACTTC. Translating it yields CASYRDYEQYF.

This clone was seen only once. V is TRBV9 and J is TRBJ2-3; weak D call: TRBD2 (5 bases). V lost 5 bases and J lost 0, with 13 bases in between. This CDR3 has 15 amino acids. CDR1 is SGDLS and CDR2 is YYNGEE in the germline V gene. The CDR3 spells CASRESGISTDTQYF. CDR3 sequence (DNA): TGTGCCAGCAGAGAAAGCGGAATCAGCACAGATACGCAGTATTTT.

The V call is TRBV9, the J call TRBJ2-1, with a tentative D call TRBD1 (7 bases). The CDR3 has 18 residues. Germline lookup yields CDR1 SGDLS and CDR2 YYNGEE. Trimming took 4 bases from V and 8 from J, leaving 28 bases between them. The CDR3 DNA sequence: TGTGCCAGCAGCCCCCCGCGGGGCTGGGACAGAGAAAGAGATGAGCAGTTCTTC. Its translation is CASSPPRGWDRERDEQFF.

V and J are TRBV19 and TRBJ1-1, with 9 bases aligning to TRBD1. The CDR3 is 15 amino acids. Trimming cost V 3 bases and J 4 bases; bases outside gene matches: 6. Germline V gene lookup returns CDR1 LNHDA and CDR2 SQIVND (reference sequence). The CDR3 DNA reads TGTGCCAGTAGTATCTCCGGGACAGGGAGCACTGAAGCTTTCTTT. This translates into CASSISGTGSTEAFF.

V usage is TRBV5-1 and J usage is TRBJ1-3; D remains unclear. The length of the CDR3 is 15 residues. With 0 bases removed from V and 3 bases from J, the gap between germline ends came to 10 bases. CDR1 and CDR2 (germline): SGHRS, YFSETQ. CDR3 bases: TGCGCCAGCAGCTTGGATTCCGGTGGTGGAAACACCATATATTTT. Translated: CASSLDSGGGNTIYF.

The chain joins TRBV7-9 to TRBJ2-3, with 7 positions matching TRBD2. V trimming: 5 bases; J trimming: 2 bases; junction bases outside the gene matches: 10. Germline CDR1 and CDR2: SEHNR and FQNEAQ (reference sequence). This CDR3 spans 16 amino acids. The CDR3 is CASSLSGGSITDTQYF. The CDR3 bases are TGTGCCAGCAGCCTTTCGGGGGGATCGATCACAGATACGCAGTATTTT.

The V and J genes are TRBV6-5 and TRBJ2-5, with a possible D match to TRBD1 (6 bases). The CDR3 covers 12 residues. V lost 10 bases and J 2 bases, leaving 11 bases between the germline ends. The germline V gene has CDR1 MNHEY and CDR2 SVGAGI. The CDR3 reads CATGTTQETQYF. The CDR3 DNA reads as TGTGCCACCGGGACAACTCAAGAGACCCAGTACTTC.

The V gene is TRBV5-5, the J gene TRBJ2-4; D is perhaps TRBD2 (6 bases). Germline V gives CDR1 SGHKS, CDR2 YYEKEE (reference sequence). This CDR3 is built from 17 residues. Deletions cut 0 bases from V and 0 bases from J, with 13 bases between. CDR3 amino acids: CASSLVRRAEAKNIQYF. The CDR3 DNA reads TGTGCCAGCAGCTTGGTAAGGAGGGCGGAAGCCAAAAACATTCAGTACTTC.

The chain links TRBV19 to TRBJ1-1; D remains ambiguous. V dropped 3 bases and J dropped 3 bases, with 11 bases sitting between them. CDR3 length equals 14 residues. Germline-derived CDR1 and CDR2 are LNHDA and SQIVND (reference sequence). DNA of the CDR3: TGTGCCAGTAGTATGCTGCTGGGCCACACTGAAGCTTTCTTT. It specifies CASSMLLGHTEAFF.

The chain couples TRBV9 to TRBJ2-2, with TRBD2 as a possible D gene (6 bases). V gave up 2 bases and J gave up 4 bases, with 15 bases separating them. The CDR3 runs to 16 residues. The V gene's germline CDR1 is SGDLS and CDR2 YYNGEE. The CDR3 bases are TGTGCCAGCAGCGTTCCCGGGACTGGACCCACCGGGGAGCTGTTTTTT. Translating it yields CASSVPGTGPTGELFF.

V and J are TRBV5-8 and TRBJ1-4, with a weak D call TRBD1 (6 bases). This CDR3 has 17 amino acids. From germline, CDR1 is SGHTS and CDR2 YDEGEE. Trimming took 4 bases from V and 0 from J, leaving 16 bases between them. Written as DNA, the CDR3 is TGTGCCAGCAGCCCCGGACAGACGAGTTCAACTAATGAAAAACTGTTTTTT. Its translation: CASSPGQTSSTNEKLFF.

The V call is TRBV4-2, the J call TRBJ2-3, with 11 bases lining up with TRBD2. The germline CDR1 and CDR2 sequences are LGHNA and YNFKEQ. Losses at the gene ends were 1 base for V and 6 bases for J; bases not matched to a gene: 15. The CDR3 length is 19 residues. The CDR3 is CASSQAFGTSGSVTDTQYF. CDR3 bases: TGTGCCAGCAGCCAAGCGTTCGGTACTAGCGGGAGTGTAACGGATACGCAGTATTTT.